This record covers a single T cell receptor (beta chain). These data come from a study of T cell changes during pregnancy in multiple sclerosis. The CDR3 is 14 amino acids. Germline V CDR1 and CDR2: SGHTA, FQGNSA. V was cut by 5 bases and J by 8 bases, with 16 bases left in between. The protocol was immunoSEQ multiplex PCR, while the TCRdb copy is restricted to in-frame clones and leaves out a portion. The sample has about 77,000 clones; about 88% are singletons. The sequence derives from a female donor with multiple sclerosis, enrolled in a pregnancy study. Sequencing used peripheral blood, obtained before pregnancy. The chain joins TRBV7-2 to TRBJ2-1, with a possible D match to TRBD2 (5 bases). The chain's CDR3 is CASSLHLTADEQFF. Here the CDR3 DNA reads TGTGCCAGCAGCCTTCACCTAACAGCGGATGAGCAGTTCTTC.